Below, 9 T cell receptor beta chains from the same sample are listed, as sequenced in a study of blood T cells in healthy people across ages. Sample-barcoded 5' priming and a J-beta primer mix drove a second PCR of 7 to 11 cycles. TCRdb redid the calling of the 5' RACE reads with MiXCR, one entry per CDR3 protein. The data contain 1.5 million to 2 million distinct CDR3 sequences, 49% of them singletons. The specimen sequenced was blood. The receptors were gathered from a woman in her thirties or forties in good health.

The rearrangement links TRBV11-1 to TRBJ1-6; 7 bases map to TRBD1. The V segment lost 5 bases and the J segment 6 bases; nucleotides outside the gene matches: 10. The CDR3 sequence is 16 residues long. Germline CDR1 and CDR2: SGHAT and FQDESV (reference sequence). The CDR3 loop is CASSKARDSPNSPLHF. CDR3 DNA sequence: TGTGCCAGCAGCAAAGCCCGGGACAGTCCTAATTCACCCCTCCACTTT.

The chain has TRBV29-1 and TRBJ2-1; a weak D match, TRBD1 (5 bases). The CDR3 extends over 11 amino acids. Per germline, CDR1 SQVTM and CDR2 ANQGSEA. Trimming cost V 2 bases and J 10 bases, with 9 bases left between them. The CDR3 sequence is CSVERGYEQFF. CDR3 DNA: TGCAGCGTTGAAAGGGGCTACGAGCAGTTCTTC.

CDR3 residues: CASSLHPPGGLSGANVLTF. The DNA for the CDR3 is TGTGCCAGCTCACTACATCCCCCGGGGGGCCTCTCTGGGGCCAACGTCCTGACTTTC. The chain uses TRBV18 and TRBJ2-6; the D gene is possibly TRBD2 (7 bases). CDR1 KGHSH and CDR2 LQKENI come from the germline V gene. The CDR3 has 19 residues. Trimming took off 4 bases at V and 0 bases at J, with 19 bases between the two ends.

The chain combines TRBV6-2 or TRBV6-3 with TRBJ2-3; possible D gene TRBD2, 5 bases. V lost 0 bases to trimming and J lost 11 bases, with 12 bases between them. Germline CDR1 is MNHEY and CDR2 is SVGEGT. The CDR3 spans 13 residues. The CDR3 loop reads CASSYSLRDGQYF. CDR3 nucleotides: TGTGCCAGCAGTTACTCGTTGAGGGATGGGCAGTATTTT.

This clonotype was detected once. The chain recombines TRBV7-2 with TRBJ2-3; D not certain. Germline CDR1 is SGHTA and CDR2 is FQGNSA. CDR3 size: 13 residues. Trimming took 3 bases from V and 8 from J, leaving 12 bases between them. The CDR3 spells CASSFQSTLTQYF. The DNA of the CDR3 is TGTGCCAGCAGCTTCCAAAGTACCCTTACGCAGTATTTT.

This clonotype was detected only a few times. The genes are TRBV4-3 and TRBJ2-1, with D maybe TRBD2 (5 bases). CDR3 length: 16 residues. CDR1 is LGHNA and CDR2 is YSLEER in the germline V gene. V gave up 3 bases and J gave up 0 bases, with 12 bases separating them. DNA for the CDR3: TGCGCCAGCAGCCAGGACTCCCTGAGCTCCTACAATGAGCAGTTCTTC. It is translated as CASSQDSLSSYNEQFF.

The chain uses TRBV5-4 and TRBJ2-1, with 8 bases fitting TRBD2. CDR3 length: 16 residues. Losses at the gene ends were 2 bases for V and 2 bases for J; bases not matched to a gene: 6. In germline, CDR1 is SGHNT, CDR2 YYREEE (reference sequence). In nucleotides, the CDR3 is TGTGCCAGCAGCTTTGCGAGCGGGGGCCCCTACAATGAGCAGTTCTTC. It yields the protein CASSFASGGPYNEQFF.

This clonotype was found a few times. The V gene is TRBV28, the J gene TRBJ1-2; D is unresolved. This CDR3 comprises 11 residues. V lost 7 bases and J lost 8, with 11 bases in between. Germline lookup yields CDR1 MDHEN and CDR2 SYDVKM. The chain's CDR3 is CASTNTGGYTF. CDR3 sequence (DNA): TGTGCCAGCACCAATACTGGGGGCTACACCTTC.

This chain links TRBV20-1 with TRBJ2-5; tentatively, D is TRBD1 or TRBD2 (5 bases each). Germline CDR1 reads DFQATT; CDR2 reads SNEGSKA (reference sequence). Trimming cost V 5 bases and J 11 bases, with 24 bases left between them. The CDR3 runs to 14 residues. CDR3 DNA: TGCAGTGCTCGCCCAGGCCAAACTATAGGGGAGCAGTACTTC. Encoded protein: CSARPGQTIGEQYF.